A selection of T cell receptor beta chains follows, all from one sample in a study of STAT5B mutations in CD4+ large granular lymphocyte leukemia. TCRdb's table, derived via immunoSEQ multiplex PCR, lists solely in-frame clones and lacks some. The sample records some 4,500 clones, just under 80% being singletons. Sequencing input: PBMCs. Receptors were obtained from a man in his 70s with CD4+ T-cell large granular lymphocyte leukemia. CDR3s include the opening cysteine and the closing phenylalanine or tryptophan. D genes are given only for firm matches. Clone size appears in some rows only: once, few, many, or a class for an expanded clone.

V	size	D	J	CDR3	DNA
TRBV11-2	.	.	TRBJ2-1	CASSLQPGSSSNEQFF	TGTGCCAGCAGCCTCCAACCGGGAAGTAGCAGTAATGAGCAGTTCTTC
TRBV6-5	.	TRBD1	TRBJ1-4	CASSYTTGVGNEKLFF	TGTGCCAGCAGTTACACCACAGGGGTGGGTAATGAAAAACTGTTTTTT
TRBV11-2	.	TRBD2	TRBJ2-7	CASSSPQLAGSYEQYF	TGTGCCAGCAGCTCCCCTCAACTAGCGGGCAGCTACGAGCAGTACTTC
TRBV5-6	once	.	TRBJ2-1	CASSLDRGDEQFF	TGTGCCAGCAGCTTGGATCGGGGAGATGAGCAGTTCTTC
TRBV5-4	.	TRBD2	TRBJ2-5	CASSYPAGLGGETQYF	TGTGCCAGCAGCTACCCCGCGGGACTAGGGGGGGAGACCCAGTACTTC
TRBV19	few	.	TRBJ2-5	CASSIVGRETQYF	TGTGCCAGTAGTATAGTGGGGAGAGAGACCCAGTACTTC
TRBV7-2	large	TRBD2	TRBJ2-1	CASSSIAGVNEQFF	TGTGCCAGCAGCTCCATAGCGGGAGTCAATGAGCAGTTCTTC
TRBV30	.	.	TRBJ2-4	CAWSSYDRGIQYF	TGTGCCTGGAGCTCCTACGACCGGGGCATTCAGTACTTC
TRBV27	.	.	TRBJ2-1	CASSPGRQNEQFF	TGTGCCAGCAGCCCAGGTAGACAAAATGAGCAGTTCTTC
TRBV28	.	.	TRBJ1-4	CASLHRVNEKLFF	TGTGCCAGCCTCCATCGGGTTAATGAAAAACTGTTTTTT
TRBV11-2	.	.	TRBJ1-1	CASSLAGGDTEAFF	TGTGCCAGCAGCTTAGCCGGTGGCGACACTGAAGCTTTCTTT
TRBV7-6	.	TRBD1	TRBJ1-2	CASSSGTGRVGSYGYTF	TGTGCCAGCAGCTCCGGGACAGGGAGGGTTGGTAGCTATGGCTACACCTTC
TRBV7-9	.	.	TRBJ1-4	CASSSSEKLFF	TGTGCCAGCAGCTCTAGTGAAAAACTGTTTTTT
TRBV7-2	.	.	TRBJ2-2	CASSLEQGKAGELFF	TGTGCCAGCAGCTTAGAACAGGGAAAAGCCGGGGAGCTGTTTTTT
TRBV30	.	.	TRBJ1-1	CAWSVNSANTEAFF	TGTGCCTGGAGTGTAAATTCGGCGAACACTGAAGCTTTCTTT
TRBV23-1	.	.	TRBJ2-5	CASSQSAGRGVETQYF	TGCGCCAGCAGTCAATCGGCCGGCAGGGGTGTCGAGACCCAGTACTTC
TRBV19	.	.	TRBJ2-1	CASKDPGRSLEQFF	TGTGCCAGTAAAGATCCCGGCCGCTCCTTGGAGCAGTTCTTC
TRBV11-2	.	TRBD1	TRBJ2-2	CASSSYRTGNTGELFF	TGTGCCAGCAGCTCCTATCGGACAGGAAACACCGGGGAGCTGTTTTTT
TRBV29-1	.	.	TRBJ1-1	CSVYSGLNTEAFF	TGCAGCGTTTATTCGGGGTTGAACACTGAAGCTTTCTTT
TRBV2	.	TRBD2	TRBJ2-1	CASSEGSGGSAYNEQFF	TGTGCCAGCAGTGAGGGTTCGGGCGGGAGTGCCTACAATGAGCAGTTCTTC
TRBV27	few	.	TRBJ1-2	CASSSRGGEGYTF	TGTGCCAGCAGTTCCCGCGGGGGGGAAGGCTACACCTTC
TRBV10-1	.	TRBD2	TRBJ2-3	CASSESGTSGPLHTDTQYF	TGCGCCAGCAGTGAGTCAGGGACTAGCGGGCCCTTGCACACAGATACGCAGTATTTT
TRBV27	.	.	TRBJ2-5	CASSSQTGYQETQYF	TGTGCCAGCAGTTCCCAAACAGGGTACCAAGAGACCCAGTACTTC
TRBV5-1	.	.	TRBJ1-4	CASSTTNEKLFF	TGCGCCAGCAGCACAACTAATGAAAAACTGTTTTTT
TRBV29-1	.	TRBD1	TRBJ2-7	CSVVLGTGSYEQYF	TGCAGCGTAGTATTGGGGACAGGGTCCTACGAGCAGTACTTC
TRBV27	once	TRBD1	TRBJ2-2	CASNNGQGLGGGELFF	TGTGCCAGCAACAATGGACAGGGCTTAGGAGGCGGGGAGCTGTTTTTT
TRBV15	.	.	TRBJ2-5	CATSRDLDSTSQETQYF	TGTGCCACCAGCAGAGATTTGGACAGCACCTCCCAAGAGACCCAGTACTTC
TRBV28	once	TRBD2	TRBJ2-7	CASSSVPPRTSGDEQYF	TGTGCCAGCAGTTCCGTACCCCCTAGGACTAGCGGCGACGAGCAGTACTTC
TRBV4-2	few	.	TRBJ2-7	CASRPDAGARYEQYF	TGTGCCAGCAGGCCAGATGCCGGGGCACGCTACGAGCAGTACTTC
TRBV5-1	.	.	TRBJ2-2	CASSGSQGPGELFF	TGCGCCAGCAGCGGGTCTCAGGGTCCCGGGGAGCTGTTTTTT
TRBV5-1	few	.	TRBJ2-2	CASSAGTSSSGELFF	TGCGCCAGCAGCGCCGGGACCTCCTCTTCCGGGGAGCTGTTTTTT
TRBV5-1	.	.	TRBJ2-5	CASSPGHGLTPQETQYF	TGCGCCAGCAGCCCGGGGCACGGCCTAACACCCCAAGAGACCCAGTACTTC
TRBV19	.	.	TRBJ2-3	CASSMSRGADTQYF	TGTGCCAGTAGTATGAGCAGGGGGGCAGATACGCAGTATTTT
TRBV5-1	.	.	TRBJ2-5	CASSLVVAGQETQYF	TGCGCCAGCAGCTTGGTAGTGGCAGGGCAAGAGACCCAGTACTTC
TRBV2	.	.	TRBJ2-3	CASGRTSGIKDTQYF	TGTGCCAGCGGGAGGACGTCGGGGATAAAGGATACGCAGTATTTT
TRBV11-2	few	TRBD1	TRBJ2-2	CASSADRVTGELFF	TGTGCCAGCAGCGCCGACAGGGTCACCGGGGAGCTGTTTTTT
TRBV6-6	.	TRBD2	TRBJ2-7	CASSYPPGLILYEQYF	TGTGCCAGCAGTTACCCACCGGGACTAATCCTATACGAGCAGTACTTC
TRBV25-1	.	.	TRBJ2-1	CASRRTNEQFF	TGTGCCAGCAGAAGGACTAATGAGCAGTTCTTC
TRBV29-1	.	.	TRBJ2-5	CSVEEPNGTQYF	TGCAGCGTTGAAGAACCGAACGGGACCCAGTACTTC
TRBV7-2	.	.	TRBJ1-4	CASSLGINEKLFF	TGTGCCAGCAGCTTAGGGATTAATGAAAAACTGTTTTTT
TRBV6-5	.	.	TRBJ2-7	CASSPSWGGLYEQYF	TGTGCCAGCAGTCCCTCGTGGGGAGGCCTATACGAGCAGTACTTC
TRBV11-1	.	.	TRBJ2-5	CASSLSGVGEETQYF	TGTGCCAGCAGCTTATCGGGGGTAGGGGAAGAGACCCAGTACTTC
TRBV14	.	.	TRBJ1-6	CASSPLTANNSPLHF	TGTGCCAGCAGCCCCCTGACAGCGAATAATTCACCCCTCCACTTT
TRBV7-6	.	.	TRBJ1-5	CASSLGLGSQPQHF	TGTGCCAGCAGCTTAGGCTTGGGGTCCCAGCCCCAGCATTTT
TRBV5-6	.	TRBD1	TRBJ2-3	CASSWLPGQVTDTQYF	TGTGCCAGTTCCTGGCTGCCGGGACAGGTCACAGATACGCAGTATTTT
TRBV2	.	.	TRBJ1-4	CASTPPGWDNEKLFF	TGTGCCAGCACGCCCCCGGGATGGGATAATGAAAAACTGTTTTTT
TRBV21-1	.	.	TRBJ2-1	CASSKWTSGTSAEQFF	TGTGCCAGCAGCAAATGGACCTCGGGGACTAGCGCTGAGCAGTTCTTC